These T cell receptor beta chains were read from a single sample in a study of CXCR3-negative and CXCR3-positive naive CD8 T cells. Following a re-call of the 5' RACE reads, TCRdb has one entry per CDR3 protein and lacks DNA. The table lists some 130,000 distinct CDR3 sequences. The sample comprised naive CXCR3- CD8+ T cells from blood. Receptors were obtained from a human donor in good health. Some clones in this sample may be carry-over from other donors' samples. Both conserved end residues are part of each CDR3.

cdr3_length	v_call	j_call	cdr3_aa
18	TRBV7-6	TRBJ2-3	CASSLVTSGDVIGDTQYF
14	TRBV10-3	TRBJ1-2	CAISESTAYYGYTF
12	TRBV29-1	TRBJ2-1	CSGRLAYNEQFF
14	TRBV12-3/TRBV12-4	TRBJ2-3	CASSLKGGGDTQYF
14	TRBV20-1	TRBJ2-5	CSARSGGAAETQYF
15	TRBV5-1	TRBJ2-7	CASSFEPGSTYEQYF
13	TRBV28	TRBJ1-2	CASSLPGVRGYTF
13	TRBV29-1	TRBJ2-2	CSDRDSHTGELFF
16	TRBV6-5	TRBJ2-7	CASSSLLGGLTYEQYF
15	TRBV4-3	TRBJ1-1	CASSQERGVNTEAFF
14	TRBV18	TRBJ2-7	CASSPWDRAYEQYF
16	TRBV20-1	TRBJ2-3	CSARDGSGGETDTQYF
12	TRBV28	TRBJ2-7	CASSFGQYEQYF
13	TRBV29-1	TRBJ2-5	CSVVFWEQETQYF
16	TRBV14	TRBJ2-5	CASSPGGLAGKETQYF
12	TRBV6-2/TRBV6-3	TRBJ2-1	CASSSQTVEQFF
13	TRBV12-3/TRBV12-4	TRBJ2-1	CASSPAGNNEQFF
14	TRBV7-6	TRBJ1-1	CASSRGQGRIEAFF
15	TRBV29-1	TRBJ2-7	CSVETGQGTAYEQYF
14	TRBV12-3/TRBV12-4	TRBJ2-5	CASSLLLGWETQYF
14	TRBV12-3/TRBV12-4	TRBJ1-2	CASVSTGSNYGYTF
13	TRBV6-1	TRBJ2-7	CARSEYGSYEQYF
11	TRBV7-2	TRBJ2-1	CASSSAGEQFF
16	TRBV5-4	TRBJ2-1	CASRILAGGPSDEQFF
16	TRBV29-1	TRBJ1-2	CSVEDRTGTLRGGYTF
14	TRBV20-1	TRBJ1-1	CSPVSASWNTEAFF
15	TRBV20-1	TRBJ2-2	CSALTSGSTPGELFF
15	TRBV3-1	TRBJ2-7	CASSQSVLASYEQYF
21	TRBV7-9	TRBJ2-7	CASSLAPTSGRVLLGDGEQYF
11	TRBV30	TRBJ1-1	CARKGITEAFF
15	TRBV11-2	TRBJ2-7	CASSSYGTGAYEQYF
15	TRBV15	TRBJ2-2	CATSGRHQPTGELFF
13	TRBV5-1	TRBJ2-3	CASSLTPTDTQYF
11	TRBV30	TRBJ2-1	CAWSVGNEQFF
17	TRBV28	TRBJ2-2	CASSLGTRGPGTGELFF
14	TRBV6-2/TRBV6-3	TRBJ2-7	CASSPGASMYEQYF